This TCR beta chain was identified during a study of blood T cell repertoires in COVID-19. Overall study: Material from acute and convalescent COVID-19 was sourced from the United States, Italy and Spain. In each case, the material was cDNA or gDNA derived from T cells, B-cell-depleted T cells, or PBMCs.

This clone occurred once. In the original processing: Using reference gene primer amplification, nucleated cell counts were estimated. The table came from immunoSEQ multiplex PCR; TCRdb's copy has only in-frame clones and leaves some out. V and J calls and clone size are given by that table; D and trimming were obtained from the DNA. The sample has about 50,000 clones, around 84% seen once. V was cut by 2 bases and J by 0 bases, with 13 bases left in between. CDR3 length: 16 amino acids. Germline V CDR1 and CDR2: SGHTA, FQGTGA. The sequence was collected from a man older than 75 with active COVID-19. Sequencing was done on a sample of peripheral blood. This sequence joins TRBV7-3 and TRBJ1-1; D is unresolved. CDR3 DNA sequence: TGTGCCAGCAGCTTACTAGGCGGGCAGATGAACACTGAAGCTTTCTTT. Amino acid sequence: CASSLLGGQMNTEAFF. The full variable domain, completed using reference TRBV7-3 and TRBJ1-1, is GAGVSQTPSNKVTEKGKYVELRCDPISGHTALYWYRQSLGQGPEFLIYFQGTGAADDSGLPNDRFFAVRPEGSVSTLKIQRTERGDSAVYLCASSLLGGQMNTEAFFGQGTRLTVV.